This T cell receptor (beta chain) was observed in a study of blood T cell repertoires in COVID-19. In the study overall: From the United States, Italy and Spain came samples of acute and convalescent COVID-19. Sample material is recorded as cDNA or gDNA derived from T cells, B-cell-depleted T cells, or PBMCs.

Clones were read by immunoSEQ multiplex PCR, and TCRdb kept only the in-frame ones, dropping some. The profile covers roughly 220,000 clones, with 70% to 85% appearing a single time and approximately 1.3% taken by the ten largest. V was pared by 2 bases and J by 8 bases, with 8 bases between. The CDR3 is 12 amino acids. The participants were between roughly 18 and 100 years old and came from about two dozen US areas. Cohort allocation depended upon clinical history that participants reported. The sequenced material came from PBMCs or T cells enriched from blood (not recorded which). The J gene is TRBJ2-3, the V gene TRBV12-3 or TRBV12-4; no clear D. The sequence was obtained from a woman aged 40 to 50 with acute COVID-19. The CDR3 protein is CASSLLFGTQYF. The CDR3 DNA is TGTGCCAGCAGTTTACTATTTGGTACGCAGTATTTT.